These T cell receptor beta chains were read from a single sample in a study of T-cell reconstitution after alpha-beta-depleted transplantation in children. From the PCR reads, TCRdb called clonotypes with MiXCR, one entry per CDR3 protein. The top ten hold 35% to 50% of the sample, which has around 200,000 distinct CDR3 sequences, roughly 15% seen once. The sequencing here drew on PBMCs, mostly from graft donor cells, taken 360 days after TCRalphabeta/CD19-depleted stem cell transplant. Receptors originate from a male patient aged 2-9 years who had a stem cell transplant for acute lymphoblastic leukemia, so the T cells may come from the graft donor. Each CDR3 is given with its conserved first and last residue.

TRBV7-9,TRBJ1-5,CASSLVGSGQPQHF
TRBV24-1,TRBJ2-1,CATSESGQDNEQFF
TRBV29-1,TRBJ2-1,CSVVFDRYNEQFF
TRBV2,TRBJ2-2,CASCPARIAGGRGTGELFF
TRBV20-1,TRBJ1-2,CSAKRGLYSNYGYTF
TRBV28,TRBJ1-4,CASRRFGTATNEKLFF
TRBV5-6,TRBJ2-7,CASSLVGGPYEQYF
TRBV5-5,TRBJ1-2,CASSSELTGIYGYTF
TRBV10-3,TRBJ2-5,CAIMGTGGRETQYF
TRBV11-2,TRBJ2-1,CASSLFSILRSSHNEQFF
TRBV12-3/TRBV12-4,TRBJ2-1,CASTLGQVNEQFF
TRBV12-3/TRBV12-4,TRBJ2-7,CASSLPGQGVHEQYF
TRBV11-2,TRBJ2-1,CASSLAPQASSYNEQFF
TRBV12-3/TRBV12-4,TRBJ2-3,CASSFGRYTDTQYF
TRBV4-3,TRBJ1-3,CASSQDPGSGNTIYF
TRBV7-9,TRBJ2-1,CASSLGQGTRNEQFF
TRBV29-1,TRBJ1-1,CSVLPSLLKDTEAFF
TRBV4-3,TRBJ1-1,CASSQEGLANTEAFF